This record covers a single TCR beta chain. Antigen unknown. The CDR3 runs to 16 residues. V was clipped by 0 bases and J by 5 bases, with 11 bases between them. Looked up from germline, CDR1 is MNHEY and CDR2 is SVGAGI. With 60 Vbeta and 13 Jbeta primers, the PCR was carried out. Sequenced by immunoSEQ multiplex PCR; TCRdb stores in-frame clones only, minus some. The sample yields about 160,000 clones, 70% to 80% seen once. The data were obtained in a study of cytomegalovirus exposure and HLA in healthy donors. Study-wide points: Available immune exposure information was restricted to CMV serostatus only. Reported results showed that the classifier diagnosed cytomegalovirus status with high specificity and sensitivity. Presence/absence analyses assumed roughly uniform sequencing depth across donors, which may not hold.

The chain is built from TRBV6-5 and TRBJ1-6, with D tentatively TRBD1 (5 bases). The receptor was derived from a man under 40 in good health and CMV-seronegative. The sample was PBMCs. In DNA form, the CDR3 reads TGTGCCAGCAGTTACTCGGGGGGGACTAATAATTCACCCCTCCACTTT. This translates into CASSYSGGTNNSPLHF.